These T cell receptor beta chains were read from a single sample in a study of cytomegalovirus exposure and HLA in healthy donors. Repertoires were generated with immunoSEQ multiplex PCR, while TCRdb's copy carries only in-frame clones and drops some. This table has 65,000 to 75,000 clones, approximately 71% appearing once. Sequenced input: PBMCs. These receptors originate from a woman aged 25 to 39 in good health and CMV-seronegative. Both conserved end residues are part of each CDR3. Fields, in order: clone size, D gene, J gene, V gene, CDR3 protein, CDR3 DNA. A D gene is named only where the DNA matches it firmly. Clone size appears in some rows only: once, few, many, or a class for an expanded clone.

>few|NA|TRBJ2-2|TRBV30
CAWTRVRGNTGELFF
TGTGCCTGGACTAGGGTCCGGGGGAACACCGGGGAGCTGTTTTTT
>NA|TRBD1|TRBJ1-6|TRBV10-3
CASSVNYPGTGSSPLHF
TGTGCCAGCAGTGTTAACTATCCCGGGACAGGGTCGTCACCCCTCCACTTT
>NA|NA|TRBJ2-5|TRBV10-3
CAISETSGETQYF
TGTGCCATCAGTGAAACTAGTGGAGAGACCCAGTACTTC
>NA|NA|TRBJ1-2|TRBV21-1
CASRPDGGHGYTF
TGTGCCAGCAGACCCGACGGGGGGCATGGCTACACCTTC
>few|TRBD1|TRBJ1-1|TRBV13
CASSPTGLTEAFF
TGTGCCAGCAGCCCGACAGGGTTGACTGAAGCTTTCTTT
>NA|NA|TRBJ1-2|TRBV18
CASSTGQSGGYTF
TGTGCCAGCTCAACTGGACAGTCTGGGGGCTACACCTTC
>NA|TRBD1|TRBJ1-2|TRBV7-9
CASSSRAGTGVGYTF
TGTGCCAGCAGCTCAAGAGCTGGGACAGGGGTCGGCTACACCTTC
>NA|NA|TRBJ2-2|TRBV10-3
CAISERGWGNTGELFF
TGTGCCATCAGTGAGCGGGGGTGGGGAAACACCGGGGAGCTGTTTTTT
>NA|NA|TRBJ1-1|TRBV6-5
CASSEERMNTEAFF
TGTGCCAGCAGTGAGGAAAGGATGAACACTGAAGCTTTCTTT
>NA|TRBD1|TRBJ2-7|TRBV2
CASSATGKGEQYF
TGTGCCAGCAGCGCGACAGGGAAGGGCGAGCAGTACTTC
>few|NA|TRBJ1-1|TRBV5-1
CASGTTGHTEAFF
TGCGCCAGCGGCACCACGGGTCACACTGAAGCTTTCTTT
>few|NA|TRBJ2-3|TRBV10-3
CAIRDSTSTDTQYF
TGTGCCATCAGGGACAGCACTAGCACAGATACGCAGTATTTT
>NA|TRBD2|TRBJ2-7|TRBV2
CASRSGTSTYEQYF
TGTGCCAGCAGATCCGGGACTAGCACCTACGAGCAGTACTTC
>NA|TRBD1|TRBJ2-2|TRBV19
CASSLQGMGTGELFF
TGTGCCAGTAGTTTACAGGGGATGGGCACCGGGGAGCTGTTTTTT
>NA|TRBD1|TRBJ2-7|TRBV11-3
CASSLGDRTRPDEQYF
TGTGCCAGCAGCTTAGGGGACAGAACCCGACCAGACGAGCAGTACTTC
>NA|TRBD2|TRBJ2-5|TRBV7-2
CASSRTSDQETQYF
TGTGCCAGCAGCCGGACTAGCGACCAAGAGACCCAGTACTTC
>few|NA|TRBJ2-6|TRBV5-1
CASSQSDFRAGANVLTF
TGCGCCAGCAGCCAATCTGACTTCCGAGCTGGGGCCAACGTCCTGACTTTC
>NA|NA|TRBJ2-3|TRBV11-3
CASSPRLSHTGDTQYF
TGTGCCAGCAGCCCCCGGCTCAGTCACACAGGAGATACGCAGTATTTT
>once|TRBD1|TRBJ1-5|TRBV23-1
CASSQPLPTYRGGLVSAPAF
TGCGCCAGCAGTCAACCCCTCCCGACCTACAGGGGGGGATTGGTATCAGCCCCAGCATTT
>NA|TRBD1|TRBJ1-6|TRBV12-5
CASGLGGDRVGSPLHF
TGTGCTAGTGGTTTGGGAGGAGACAGGGTCGGTTCACCCCTCCACTTT
>NA|NA|TRBJ2-3|TRBV12-5
CASGLGATDTQYF
TGTGCTAGTGGTTTGGGGGCCACAGATACGCAGTATTTT
>NA|NA|TRBJ2-3|TRBV4-1
CASSHDSLLDTQYF
TGCGCCAGCAGCCACGACTCCCTTCTAGATACGCAGTATTTT
>NA|TRBD2|TRBJ2-1|TRBV28
CASTDGLADNEQFF
TGTGCCAGCACTGACGGACTAGCGGACAATGAGCAGTTCTTC
>NA|NA|TRBJ2-2|TRBV4-1
CASSQNEAGELFF
TGCGCCAGCAGCCAAAATGAGGCCGGGGAGCTGTTTTTT
>NA|TRBD2|TRBJ2-5|TRBV13
CASSLRLAGNVKTQYF
TGTGCCAGCAGCCTAAGACTAGCGGGGAATGTAAAGACCCAGTACTTC
>NA|TRBD1|TRBJ1-1|TRBV2
CASSERSGGTTEAFF
TGTGCCAGCAGTGAACGTTCAGGGGGGACCACTGAAGCTTTCTTT
>NA|NA|TRBJ1-3|TRBV28
CASSYPTASGNTIYF
TGTGCCAGCAGTTACCCTACAGCCTCTGGAAACACCATATATTTT
>NA|TRBD1|TRBJ2-7|TRBV4-3
CASSSIGQGLNEQYF
TGCGCCAGCAGCTCCATCGGACAGGGGTTGAACGAGCAGTACTTC
>NA|NA|TRBJ1-5|TRBV15
CATSRGTGQPQHF
TGTGCCACCAGCCGGGGGACCGGTCAGCCCCAGCATTTT
>NA|NA|TRBJ2-6|TRBV11-2
CASSFRTAGSGANVLTF
TGTGCCAGCAGCTTTCGGACTGCCGGCTCTGGGGCCAACGTCCTGACTTTC
>NA|NA|TRBJ2-3|TRBV18
CASSPVTGQTDTQYF
TGTGCCAGCTCACCAGTCACAGGGCAAACAGATACGCAGTATTTT
>NA|NA|TRBJ2-1|TRBV11-1
CASSLGADSYNEQFF
TGTGCCAGCAGCTTGGGGGCGGACTCCTACAATGAGCAGTTCTTC
>NA|TRBD2|TRBJ2-7|TRBV29-1
CSVEGGEISSGEQYF
TGCAGCGTTGAGGGGGGGGAGATATCAAGCGGGGAGCAGTACTTC
>NA|NA|TRBJ1-1|TRBV6-5
CASSGLNMNTEAFF
TGTGCCAGCAGTGGACTGAACATGAACACTGAAGCTTTCTTT
>NA|TRBD1|TRBJ1-6|TRBV7-9
CASTLGTAYNSPLHF
TGTGCCAGCACCTTAGGGACAGCGTATAATTCACCCCTCCACTTT
>NA|NA|TRBJ2-3|TRBV4-3
CASSQDQASTDTQYF
TGCGCCAGCAGCCAAGACCAGGCTAGCACAGATACGCAGTATTTT
>few|TRBD1|TRBJ1-1|TRBV6-6
CASSGTGISNTEAFF
TGTGCCAGCAGTGGGACAGGGATCTCAAACACTGAAGCTTTCTTT
>NA|TRBD2|TRBJ2-7|TRBV7-9
CASSFSSAGGEQYF
TGTGCCAGCAGCTTTTCCTCAGCGGGGGGCGAGCAGTACTTC
>NA|NA|TRBJ2-2|TRBV6-1
CASSGEPQGFLSTGELFF
TGTGCCAGCAGTGGGGAACCTCAGGGGTTTCTTAGCACCGGGGAGCTGTTTTTT
>once|NA|TRBJ2-1|TRBV6-5
CASSYSTVEYNEQFF
TGTGCCAGCAGTTACTCGACAGTGGAATACAATGAGCAGTTCTTC
>NA|TRBD1|TRBJ2-5|TRBV5-4
CASSTGLSQGAQETQYF
TGTGCCAGCAGCACCGGGCTTTCTCAGGGGGCCCAAGAGACCCAGTACTTC
>few|NA|TRBJ1-2|TRBV29-1
CSVGWQSHGSYGYTF
TGCAGCGTTGGGTGGCAGAGTCACGGGAGCTATGGCTACACCTTC
>NA|NA|TRBJ2-7|TRBV30
CAWSVQVEQYF
TGTGCCTGGAGTGTTCAGGTCGAGCAGTACTTC
>NA|TRBD1|TRBJ1-1|TRBV5-4
CASSPPGQGKLTEAFF
TGTGCCAGCAGCCCCCCGGGACAGGGGAAATTGACTGAAGCTTTCTTT